These 5 T cell receptor beta chains share one sample of origin, sequenced in a study of OX40 agonist ivuxolimab in advanced cancers. Data came from immunoSEQ multiplex PCR; TCRdb stores just in-frame clones and leaves some out. This table has roughly 70,000 clones, 85% appearing once. The sequencing here drew on CD4+ or CD8+ T cells sorted from blood, taken in a trial of the OX40 agonist ivuxolimab. The origin of the receptors is an adult with an advanced solid tumor such as melanoma, head and neck, liver or kidney cancer.

This chain uses TRBV28 with TRBJ2-7, with 7 positions matching TRBD1. J gave up 0 bases and V 6 bases, and 5 bases lay outside the gene matches. CDR3 length: 14 residues. Germline CDR1 is MDHEN and CDR2 is SYDVKM. The CDR3 region is CASRIRDSSYEQYF. Written as DNA, the CDR3 is TGTGCCAGCAGAATCCGGGACAGCTCCTACGAGCAGTACTTC.

The CDR3 DNA sequence: TGCGCCAGCAGCCTATCAGAGCAACAGGGAATAGTGGACGAGCAGTACTTC. Residues: CASSLSEQQGIVDEQYF. The chain couples TRBV4-1 to TRBJ2-7, with D perhaps matching TRBD1 (6 bases). The CDR3 totals 17 residues. CDR1 is MGHRA, CDR2 YSYEKL, per germline. Trimming pared 4 bases from V and 5 bases from J, leaving 24 bases between.

This chain links TRBV5-1 with TRBJ2-5; 8 bases align to TRBD2. J gave up 5 bases and V 4 bases, and 4 bases lay outside the gene matches. The CDR3 contains 13 residues. The germline CDR1 and CDR2 sequences are SGHRS and YFSETQ. CDR3: CASSSGGGETQYF. The CDR3 DNA follows: TGCGCCAGCAGCAGCGGGGGAGGGGAGACCCAGTACTTC.

V is TRBV19 and J is TRBJ2-5; 9 nucleotides line up with TRBD1. CDR1 is LNHDA and CDR2 is SQIVND in the germline V gene (reference sequence). This CDR3 is 15 amino acids long. V was clipped by 5 bases and J by 1 base; unmatched bases: 5. The CDR3 region is CASSFTGGPQETQYF. The CDR3 coding sequence is TGTGCCAGTAGTTTTACAGGGGGCCCCCAAGAGACCCAGTACTTC.

This sequence joins TRBV4-1 and TRBJ2-7; D not certain. V lost 0 bases and J 9 bases, leaving 15 bases between the germline ends. The germline CDR1 and CDR2 sequences are MGHRA and YSYEKL. The CDR3 runs 14 residues. CDR3 DNA: TGCGCCAGCAGCCAAGATTTTGGCAACGGCGGGCAGTACTTC. It specifies CASSQDFGNGGQYF.